This T cell receptor beta chain derives from a study of response to subunit inactivated influenza vaccine. The CDR3 has 15 residues. Trimming removed 0 bases from V and 6 bases from J; junction bases left unmatched: 5. Germline values: CDR1 SGHTA, CDR2 FQGNSA. This clonotype came up many times. TCRdb re-called the RT-PCR reads with MiXCR, one entry per CDR3 protein. The sample has hundreds of thousands of distinct CDR3 sequences, around 13% seen once. This specimen consisted of PBMCs from blood, obtained around 14 days before vaccination. The V gene is TRBV7-2, the J gene TRBJ2-5, with 9 positions matching TRBD2. This TCR came from a man aged 50 to 60 who received an inactivated influenza vaccine. The CDR3 region is CASSLAGAGGQTQYF. The CDR3 nucleotides are TGTGCCAGCAGCTTAGCTGGGGCGGGGGGGCAGACCCAGTACTTC.